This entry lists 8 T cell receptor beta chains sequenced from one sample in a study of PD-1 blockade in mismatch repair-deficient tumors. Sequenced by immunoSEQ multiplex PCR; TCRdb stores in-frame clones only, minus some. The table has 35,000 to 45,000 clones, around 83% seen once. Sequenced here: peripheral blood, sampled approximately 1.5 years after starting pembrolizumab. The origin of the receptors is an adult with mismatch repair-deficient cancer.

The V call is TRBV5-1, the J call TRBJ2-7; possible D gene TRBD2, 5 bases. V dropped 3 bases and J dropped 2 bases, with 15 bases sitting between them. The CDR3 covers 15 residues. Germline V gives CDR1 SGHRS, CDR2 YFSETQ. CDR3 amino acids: CASSSEVGPTYEQYF. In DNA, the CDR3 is TGCGCCAGCAGCTCGGAGGTTGGCCCTACCTACGAGCAGTACTTC.

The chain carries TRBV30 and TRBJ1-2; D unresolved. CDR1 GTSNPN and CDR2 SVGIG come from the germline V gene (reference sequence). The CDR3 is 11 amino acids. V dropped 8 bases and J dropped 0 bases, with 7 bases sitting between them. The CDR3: CAAWANYGYTF. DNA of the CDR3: TGTGCCGCCTGGGCTAACTATGGCTACACCTTC. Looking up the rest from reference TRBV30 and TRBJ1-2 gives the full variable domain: SQTIHQWPATLVQPVGSPLSLECTVEGTSNPNLYWYRQAAGRGLQLLFYSVGIGQISSEVPQNLSASRPQDRQFILSSKKLLLSDSGFYLCAAWANYGYTFGSGTRLTVV.

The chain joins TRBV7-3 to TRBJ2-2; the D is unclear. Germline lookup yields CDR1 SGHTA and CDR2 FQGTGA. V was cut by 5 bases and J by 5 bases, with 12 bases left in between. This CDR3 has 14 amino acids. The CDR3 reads CASSPVLGTGELFF. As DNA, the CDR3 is TGTGCCAGCAGCCCAGTCCTGGGGACCGGGGAGCTGTTTTTT.

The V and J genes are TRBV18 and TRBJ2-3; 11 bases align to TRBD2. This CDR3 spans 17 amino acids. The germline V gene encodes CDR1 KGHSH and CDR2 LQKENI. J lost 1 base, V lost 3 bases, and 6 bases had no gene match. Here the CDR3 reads CASSPRGTSGGTDTQYF. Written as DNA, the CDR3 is TGTGCCAGCTCACCCCGCGGGACTAGCGGCGGCACAGATACGCAGTATTTT. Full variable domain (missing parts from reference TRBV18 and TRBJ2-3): NAGVMQNPRHLVRRRGQEARLRCSPMKGHSHVYWYRQLPEEGLKFMVYLQKENIIDESGMPKERFSAEFPKEGPSILRIQQVVRGDSAAYFCASSPRGTSGGTDTQYFGPGTRLTVL.

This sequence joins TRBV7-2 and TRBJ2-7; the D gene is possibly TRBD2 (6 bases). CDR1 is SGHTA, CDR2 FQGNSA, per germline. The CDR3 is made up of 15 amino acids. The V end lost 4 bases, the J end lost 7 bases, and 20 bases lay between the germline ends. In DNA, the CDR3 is TGTGCCAGCAGCTCATCACGTACAGCGGGTAGGGAGCAGTACTTC. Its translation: CASSSSRTAGREQYF.

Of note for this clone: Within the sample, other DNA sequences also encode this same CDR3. CDR3 sequence: CASSLSGLGTEAFF. In DNA, the CDR3 is TGTGCCAGCAGTTTAAGCGGGTTGGGGACTGAAGCTTTCTTT. This chain links TRBV27 with TRBJ1-1; D is ambiguous. V lost 2 bases and J lost 5, with 12 bases in between. Germline V gene sequence: CDR1 MNHEY, CDR2 SMNVEV (reference sequence). The CDR3 runs 14 residues.

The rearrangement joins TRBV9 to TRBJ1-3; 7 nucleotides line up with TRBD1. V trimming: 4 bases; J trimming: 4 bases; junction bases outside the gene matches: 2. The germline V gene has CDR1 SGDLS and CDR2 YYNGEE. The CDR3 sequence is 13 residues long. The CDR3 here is CASSLGQGNTIYF. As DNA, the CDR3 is TGTGCCAGCAGCTTGGGACAGGGAAACACCATATATTTT. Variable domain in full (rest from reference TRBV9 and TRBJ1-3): DSGVTQTPKHLITATGQRVTLRCSPRSGDLSVYWYQQSLDQGLQFLIQYYNGEERAKGNILERFSAQQFPDLHSELNLSSLELGDSALYFCASSLGQGNTIYFGEGSWLTVV.

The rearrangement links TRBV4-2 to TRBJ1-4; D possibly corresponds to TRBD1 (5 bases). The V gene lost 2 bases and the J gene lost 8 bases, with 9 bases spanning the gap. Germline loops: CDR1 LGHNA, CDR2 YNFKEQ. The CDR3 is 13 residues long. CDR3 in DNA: TGTGCCAGCAGCCAACTGACAGAAGAAAAACTGTTTTTT. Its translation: CASSQLTEEKLFF.